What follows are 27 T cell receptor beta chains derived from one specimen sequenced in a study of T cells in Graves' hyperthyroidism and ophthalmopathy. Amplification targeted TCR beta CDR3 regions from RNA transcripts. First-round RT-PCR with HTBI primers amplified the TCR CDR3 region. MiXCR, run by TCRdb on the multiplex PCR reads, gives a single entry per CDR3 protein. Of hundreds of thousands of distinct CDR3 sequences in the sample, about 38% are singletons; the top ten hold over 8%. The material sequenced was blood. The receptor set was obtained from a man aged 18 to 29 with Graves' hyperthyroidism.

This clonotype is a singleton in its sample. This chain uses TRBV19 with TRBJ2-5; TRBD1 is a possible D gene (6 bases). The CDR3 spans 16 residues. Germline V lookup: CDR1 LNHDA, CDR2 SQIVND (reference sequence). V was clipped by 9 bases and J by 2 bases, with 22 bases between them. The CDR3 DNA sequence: TGTGCCAGGAGCAAACCCGGGACACCCAGGCAAGAGACCCAGTACTTC. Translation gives CARSKPGTPRQETQYF.

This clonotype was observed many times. CDR3 region: CSVSTLSNTEAFF. CDR3 DNA: TGCAGCGTCTCGACGTTGTCGAACACTGAAGCTTTCTTT. This chain links TRBV29-1 with TRBJ1-1; D uncertain. CDR1 and CDR2 from the germline V gene are SQVTM and ANQGSEA. Between the trimmed V and J ends, which lost 6 bases and 1 base, there was a span of 12 bases. This CDR3 is built from 13 residues.

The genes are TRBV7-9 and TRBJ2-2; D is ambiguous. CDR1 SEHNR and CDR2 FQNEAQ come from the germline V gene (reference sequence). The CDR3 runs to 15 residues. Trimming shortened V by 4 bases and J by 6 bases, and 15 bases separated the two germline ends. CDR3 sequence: CASSSGVGRPGELFF. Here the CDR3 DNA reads TGTGCCAGCAGCTCCGGTGTAGGGCGCCCCGGGGAGCTGTTTTTT.

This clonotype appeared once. The CDR3 reads CASSNSTGEGYGYTF. DNA for the CDR3: TGTGCCAGCAGCAACTCGACAGGGGAGGGCTATGGCTACACCTTC. The J gene is TRBJ1-2, the V gene TRBV7-8, with TRBD1 identical over 8 bases. V gave up 5 bases and J gave up 4 bases; unmatched junction bases: 9. CDR3 length: 15 amino acids. Germline V lookup: CDR1 SGHVS, CDR2 FQNEAQ.

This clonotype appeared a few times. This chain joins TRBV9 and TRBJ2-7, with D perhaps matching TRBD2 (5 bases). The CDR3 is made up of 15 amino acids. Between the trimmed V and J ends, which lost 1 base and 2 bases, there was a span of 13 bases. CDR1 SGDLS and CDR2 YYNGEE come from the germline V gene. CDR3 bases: TGTGCCAGCAGCGTAAATGAGGCGGAGGCCTACGAGCAGTACTTC. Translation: CASSVNEAEAYEQYF.

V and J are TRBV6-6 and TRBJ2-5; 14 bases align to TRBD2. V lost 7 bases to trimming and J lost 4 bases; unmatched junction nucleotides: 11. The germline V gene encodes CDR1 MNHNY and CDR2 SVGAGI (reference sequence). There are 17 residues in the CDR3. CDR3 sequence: CASKGQRLAGGRETQYF. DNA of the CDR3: TGTGCCAGCAAAGGACAGAGACTAGCGGGGGGGCGAGAGACCCAGTACTTC.

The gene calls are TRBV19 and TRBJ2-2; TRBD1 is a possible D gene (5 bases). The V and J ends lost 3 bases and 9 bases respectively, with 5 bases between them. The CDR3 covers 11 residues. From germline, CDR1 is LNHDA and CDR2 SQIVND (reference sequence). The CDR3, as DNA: TGTGCCAGTAGTATGGGGCGGGAGCTGTTTTTT. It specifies CASSMGRELFF.

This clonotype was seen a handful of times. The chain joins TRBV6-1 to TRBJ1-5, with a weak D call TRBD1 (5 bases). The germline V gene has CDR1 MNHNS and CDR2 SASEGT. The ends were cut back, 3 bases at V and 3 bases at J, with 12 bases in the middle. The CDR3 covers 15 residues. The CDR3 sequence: CASSDGQGLNQPQHF. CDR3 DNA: TGTGCCAGCAGTGATGGGCAGGGCCTCAATCAGCCCCAGCATTTT.

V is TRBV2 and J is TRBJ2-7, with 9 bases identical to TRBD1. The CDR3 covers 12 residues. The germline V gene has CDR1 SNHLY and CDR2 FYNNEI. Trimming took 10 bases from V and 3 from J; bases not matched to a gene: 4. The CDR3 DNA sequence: TGTGCCAACACGGGACAGGGCTACGAGCAGTACTTC. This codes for CANTGQGYEQYF.

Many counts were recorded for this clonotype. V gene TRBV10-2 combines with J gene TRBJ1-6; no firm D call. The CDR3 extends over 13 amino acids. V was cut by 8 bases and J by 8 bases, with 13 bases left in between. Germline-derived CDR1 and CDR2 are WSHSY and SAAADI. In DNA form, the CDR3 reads TGCGCCAGCCGGCCAGGCGTAGATTCACCCCTCCACTTT. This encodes CASRPGVDSPLHF.

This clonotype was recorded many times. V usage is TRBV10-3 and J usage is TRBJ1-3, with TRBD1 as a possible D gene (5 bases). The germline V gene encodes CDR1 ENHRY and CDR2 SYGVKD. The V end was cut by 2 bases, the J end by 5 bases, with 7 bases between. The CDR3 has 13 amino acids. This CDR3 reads CAISEGARNTIYF. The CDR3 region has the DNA TGTGCCATCAGTGAGGGGGCTAGAAACACCATATATTTT.

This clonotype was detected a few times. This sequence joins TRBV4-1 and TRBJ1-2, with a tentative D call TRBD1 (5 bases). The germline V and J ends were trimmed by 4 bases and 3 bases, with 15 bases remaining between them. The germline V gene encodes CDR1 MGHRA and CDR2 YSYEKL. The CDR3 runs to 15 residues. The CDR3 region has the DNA TGCGCCAGCAGCCCCCAGGGAACGACGCACTATGGCTACACCTTC. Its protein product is CASSPQGTTHYGYTF.

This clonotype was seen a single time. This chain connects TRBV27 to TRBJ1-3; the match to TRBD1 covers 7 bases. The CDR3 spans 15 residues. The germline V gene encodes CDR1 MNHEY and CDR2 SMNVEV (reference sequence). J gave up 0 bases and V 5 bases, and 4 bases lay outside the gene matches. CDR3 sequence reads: CASSRGQFSGNTIYF. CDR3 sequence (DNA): TGTGCCAGCAGTCGGGGACAGTTCTCTGGAAACACCATATATTTT.

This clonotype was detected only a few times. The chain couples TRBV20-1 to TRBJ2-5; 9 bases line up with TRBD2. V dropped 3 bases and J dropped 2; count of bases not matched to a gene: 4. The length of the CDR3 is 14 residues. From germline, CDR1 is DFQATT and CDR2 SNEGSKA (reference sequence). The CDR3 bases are TGCAGTGCTAGGAGCGGGGGGAGGCAAGAGACCCAGTACTTC. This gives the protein CSARSGGRQETQYF.

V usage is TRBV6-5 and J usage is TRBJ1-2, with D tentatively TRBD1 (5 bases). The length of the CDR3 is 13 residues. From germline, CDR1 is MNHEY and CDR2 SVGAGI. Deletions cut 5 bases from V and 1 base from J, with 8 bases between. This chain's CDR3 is CASSTGFNYGYTF. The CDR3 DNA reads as TGTGCCAGCAGTACAGGTTTTAACTATGGCTACACCTTC.

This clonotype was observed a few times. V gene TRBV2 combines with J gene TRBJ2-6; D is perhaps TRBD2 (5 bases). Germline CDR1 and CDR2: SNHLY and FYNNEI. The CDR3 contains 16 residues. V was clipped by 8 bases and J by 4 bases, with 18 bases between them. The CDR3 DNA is TGTGCCAGCTCACCACCGGGAAGGGTCGGGGCCAACGTCCTGACTTTC. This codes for CASSPPGRVGANVLTF.

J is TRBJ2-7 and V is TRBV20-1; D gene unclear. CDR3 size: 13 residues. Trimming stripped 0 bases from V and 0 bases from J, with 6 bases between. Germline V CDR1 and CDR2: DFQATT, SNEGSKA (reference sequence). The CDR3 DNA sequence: TGCAGTGCTAGAGATTGGATCTCCTACGAGCAGTACTTC. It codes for CSARDWISYEQYF.

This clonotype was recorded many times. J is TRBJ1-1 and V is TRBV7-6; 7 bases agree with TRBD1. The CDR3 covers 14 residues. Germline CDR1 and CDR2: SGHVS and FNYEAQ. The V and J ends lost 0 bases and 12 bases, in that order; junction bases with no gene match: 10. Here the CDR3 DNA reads TGTGCCAGCAGCTTAGCAGGGGGCGACGGAATGTCTTTCTTT. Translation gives CASSLAGGDGMSFF.

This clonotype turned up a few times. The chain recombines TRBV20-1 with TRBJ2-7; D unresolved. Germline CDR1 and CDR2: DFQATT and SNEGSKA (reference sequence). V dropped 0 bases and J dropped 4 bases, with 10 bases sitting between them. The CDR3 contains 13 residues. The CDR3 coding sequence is TGCAGTGCTAGAGATTACAGTCCTTACGAGCAGTACTTC. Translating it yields CSARDYSPYEQYF.

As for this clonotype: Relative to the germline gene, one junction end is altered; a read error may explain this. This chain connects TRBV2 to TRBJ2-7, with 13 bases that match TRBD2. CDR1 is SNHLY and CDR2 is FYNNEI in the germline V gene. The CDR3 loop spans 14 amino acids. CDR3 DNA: TGTGCCAGTATACGGACTAGCGGGAGCTACGAGCAGCACTTC. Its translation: CASIRTSGSYEQHF. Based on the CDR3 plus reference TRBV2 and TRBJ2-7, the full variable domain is EPEVTQTPSHQVTQMGQEVILRCVPISNHLYFYWYRQILGQKVEFLVSFYNNEISEKSEIFDDQFSVERPDGSNFTLKIRSTKLEDSAMYFCASIRTSGSYEQHFGPGTRLTVT.

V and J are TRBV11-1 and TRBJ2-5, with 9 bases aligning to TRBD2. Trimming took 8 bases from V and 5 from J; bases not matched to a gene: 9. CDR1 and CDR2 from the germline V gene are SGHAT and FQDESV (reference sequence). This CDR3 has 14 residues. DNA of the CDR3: TGTGCCAGCTCACCACTTAGCGGGGGCGAGACCCAGTACTTC. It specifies CASSPLSGGETQYF.

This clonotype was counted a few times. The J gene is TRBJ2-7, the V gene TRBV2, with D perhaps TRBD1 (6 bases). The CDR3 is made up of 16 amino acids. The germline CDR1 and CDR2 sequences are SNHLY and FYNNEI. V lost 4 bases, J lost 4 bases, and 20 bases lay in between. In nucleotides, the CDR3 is TGTGCCAGCAGTGTTCGTCAGGGACAACTTGGATACGAGCAGTACTTC. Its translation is CASSVRQGQLGYEQYF.

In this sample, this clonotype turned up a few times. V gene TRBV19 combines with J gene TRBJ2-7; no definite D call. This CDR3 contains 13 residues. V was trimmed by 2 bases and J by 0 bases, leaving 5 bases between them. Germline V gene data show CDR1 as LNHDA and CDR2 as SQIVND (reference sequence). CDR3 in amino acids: CASSIYPSYEQYF. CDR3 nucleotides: TGTGCCAGTAGTATATACCCCTCCTACGAGCAGTACTTC. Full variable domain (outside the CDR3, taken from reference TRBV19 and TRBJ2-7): DGGITQSPKYLFRKEGQNVTLSCEQNLNHDAMYWYRQDPGQGLRLIYYSQIVNDFQKGDIAEGYSVSREKKESFPLTVTSAQKNPTAFYLCASSIYPSYEQYFGPGTRLTVT.

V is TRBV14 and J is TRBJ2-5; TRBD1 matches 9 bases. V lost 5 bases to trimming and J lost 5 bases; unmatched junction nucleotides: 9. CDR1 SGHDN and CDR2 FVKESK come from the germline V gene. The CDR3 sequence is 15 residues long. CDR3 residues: CASSVGDRVLETQYF. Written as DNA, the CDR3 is TGTGCCAGCAGCGTCGGGGACAGGGTGCTTGAGACCCAGTACTTC.

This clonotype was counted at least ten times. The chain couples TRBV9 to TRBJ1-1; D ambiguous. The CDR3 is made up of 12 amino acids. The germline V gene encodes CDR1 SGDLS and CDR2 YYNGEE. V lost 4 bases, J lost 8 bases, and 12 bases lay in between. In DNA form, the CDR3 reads TGTGCCAGCAGCCCCTCACTTGGGGAAGCTTTCTTT. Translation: CASSPSLGEAFF.

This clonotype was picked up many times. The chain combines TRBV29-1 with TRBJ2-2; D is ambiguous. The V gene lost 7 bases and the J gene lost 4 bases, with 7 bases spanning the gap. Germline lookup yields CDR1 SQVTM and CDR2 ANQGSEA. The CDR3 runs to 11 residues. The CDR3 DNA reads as TGCAGCGCCGGAAGCACCGGGGAGCTGTTTTTT. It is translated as CSAGSTGELFF.

This CDR3 is CAITEGGNYGYTF. DNA of the CDR3: TGTGCCATCACGGAGGGGGGTAACTATGGCTACACCTTC. The chain employs TRBV10-3 and TRBJ1-2; D is perhaps TRBD1 (6 bases). The CDR3 spans 13 residues. CDR1 ENHRY and CDR2 SYGVKD come from the germline V gene. V dropped 7 bases and J dropped 1 base, with 10 bases sitting between them.